The 14 T cell receptor beta chains listed next were all sequenced from one sample in a study of T cells after yellow fever vaccination. From the 5' RACE reads, TCRdb called clonotypes with MiXCR, one entry per CDR3 protein. Of more than 90,000 distinct CDR3 sequences in the sample, approximately 8.4% were seen once. The material was CD8+ T cells sorted from PBMCs, obtained 45 days after the yellow fever booster vaccination. These receptors were obtained from a man aged 25-45 years who received the YFV17D yellow fever vaccine.

The rearrangement links TRBV20-1 to TRBJ2-5; 9 nucleotides match TRBD2. CDR1 and CDR2 (germline): DFQATT, SNEGSKA (reference sequence). J gave up 2 bases and V 2 bases, and 12 bases lay outside the gene matches. This CDR3 contains 17 residues. This chain's CDR3 is CSARTLLAGVGQETQYF. CDR3 nucleotide sequence: TGCAGTGCTAGAACCTTGTTAGCGGGAGTGGGACAAGAGACCCAGTACTTC.

This clonotype was counted ten times or more. The chain joins TRBV12-3 or TRBV12-4 to TRBJ2-5; weak D call: TRBD1 (5 bases). Trimming left V 3 bases short and J 5 bases short, with 10 bases between. CDR3 size: 13 residues. The CDR3 DNA sequence: TGTGCCAGCAGTTTGCAGGGTTTGGAGACCCAGTACTTC. As protein: CASSLQGLETQYF.

This clonotype was seen only a few times. V gene TRBV2 combines with J gene TRBJ2-1; 7 bases align to TRBD1. The CDR3 runs to 18 residues. Germline V gene sequence: CDR1 SNHLY, CDR2 FYNNEI. After removal of 6 bases from V and 0 bases from J, the junction contained 14 bases not matched to a gene. The CDR3 bases are TGTGCCAGCAGGTCCCAGGGGGACGAGGTAAGCTCCTACAATGAGCAGTTCTTC. Translation gives CASRSQGDEVSSYNEQFF.

This clonotype has more than one count but fewer than ten. The chain links TRBV14 to TRBJ2-3, with 7 bases identical to TRBD1. Germline V lookup: CDR1 SGHDN, CDR2 FVKESK. Trimming took 5 bases from V and 6 from J; bases not matched to a gene: 17. This CDR3 has 17 residues. CDR3 coding DNA: TGTGCCAGCAGCACCGGACAGGAAGGGCTTTCGGGTGATACGCAGTATTTT. This codes for CASSTGQEGLSGDTQYF.

This clonotype was observed at least ten times. V and J are TRBV12-3 or TRBV12-4 and TRBJ2-7; 8 bases fit TRBD1. This CDR3 contains 14 residues. V gave up 6 bases and J gave up 4 bases; unmatched junction bases: 8. CDR3 sequence reads: CASSLGQVGYEQYF. The CDR3 DNA is TGTGCCAGCAGCCTGGGACAGGTAGGATACGAGCAGTACTTC.

Ten or more counts support this clonotype. The V call is TRBV11-2, the J call TRBJ1-6; D is uncertain. V shed 5 bases and J shed 7 bases, with 9 bases lying between them. Germline V gene lookup returns CDR1 SGHAT and CDR2 FQNNGV. The CDR3 loop spans 13 amino acids. The CDR3 DNA sequence: TGTGCCAGCAGCCACGAACCGAATTCACCCCTCCACTTT. Protein: CASSHEPNSPLHF.

In its sample, this clonotype was seen many times. The J gene is TRBJ1-1, the V gene TRBV12-3 or TRBV12-4; TRBD1 might be the D (5 bases). This CDR3 has 11 residues. The V end was cut by 5 bases, the J end by 10 bases, with 11 bases between. The CDR3 spells CASSHGQTAFF. The DNA of the CDR3 is TGTGCCAGCAGTCACGGACAAACAGCTTTCTTT.

By sample share, this clonotype is medium-sized. This chain uses TRBV25-1 with TRBJ2-3; D is unclear. The V gene lost 0 bases and the J gene lost 2 bases, with 6 bases spanning the gap. The CDR3 has 14 residues. Germline V gene sequence: CDR1 MGHDK, CDR2 SYGVNS. The CDR3 bases are TGTGCCAGCAGTGAATATGCACTCACAGATACGCAGTATTTT. This gives the protein CASSEYALTDTQYF.

The table lists this clonotype with a few counts. The chain's CDR3 is CATLTDQETQYF. CDR3 in DNA: TGTGCCACCCTGACAGACCAAGAGACCCAGTACTTC. V is TRBV15 and J is TRBJ2-5; D is perhaps TRBD1 (5 bases). V was shortened by 8 bases and J by 0 bases, with 7 bases between the two germline ends. The CDR3 is made up of 12 amino acids. CDR1 and CDR2 (germline): LNHNV, YYDKDF (reference sequence).

As to this clonotype: One base away lies a much larger clone, so this may be a sequencing read error. The chain couples TRBV12-3 or TRBV12-4 to TRBJ2-1; D perhaps matches TRBD1 (5 bases). The CDR3 has 15 amino acids. V was cut by 3 bases and J by 2 bases, with 11 bases left in between. CDR3 protein: CASSFRAYPYNEQFF. In DNA, the CDR3 is TGTGCCAGCAGTTTCAGGGCCTACCCCTACAATGAGCAGTTCTTC.

Many counts were recorded for this clonotype. J is TRBJ1-3 and V is TRBV27, with D uncertain. Germline lookup yields CDR1 MNHEY and CDR2 SMNVEV (reference sequence). The V end was cut by 2 bases, the J end by 2 bases, with 7 bases between. This CDR3 contains 14 residues. This CDR3 reads CASSLVGTGNTIYF. The CDR3 DNA follows: TGTGCCAGCAGTTTAGTGGGCACTGGAAACACCATATATTTT.

CDR3 in DNA: TGTGCTAGTGGCTCCTACAACGTCCTGACTTTC. Translation: CASGSYNVLTF. The V call is TRBV12-5, the J call TRBJ2-6; D not certain. The CDR3 runs to 11 residues. V lost 6 bases to trimming and J lost 9 bases, with 6 bases between them. Germline V gene sequence: CDR1 LGHNT, CDR2 FRNRAP.

This clonotype was found many times. The chain combines TRBV7-2 with TRBJ2-7, with TRBD1 matching over 9 bases. The CDR3 spans 15 residues. The V and J ends lost 4 bases and 2 bases, in that order; junction bases with no gene match: 6. Germline CDR1 SGHTA, CDR2 FQGNSA. The CDR3 loop is CASSYGQGLPYEQYF. CDR3 nucleotides: TGTGCCAGCAGCTACGGACAGGGGTTACCCTACGAGCAGTACTTC.

This clonotype was seen many times. This chain links TRBV10-2 with TRBJ2-7, with a possible D match to TRBD2 (6 bases). Germline-derived CDR1 and CDR2 are WSHSY and SAAADI. V lost 3 bases and J 1 base, leaving 13 bases between the germline ends. This CDR3 spans 15 amino acids. The CDR3 reads CASSDTAGPSYEQYF. CDR3 bases: TGCGCCAGCAGTGACACAGCGGGTCCTTCCTACGAGCAGTACTTC.